This T cell receptor (beta chain) derives from a study of CD8+ T cells in alopecia areata. Extraction of RNA preceded its reverse transcription into cDNA, which served as the sequencing template. Method: immunoSEQ multiplex PCR; TCRdb's copy keeps in-frame clones and lacks some. The table lists roughly 100,000 clones, almost 60% of them singletons. As to treatment: oral pan-JAK inhibitor, 5-10 mg twice daily. This clone was recorded once. The CDR3 is 14 residues long. Germline V gene data show CDR1 as SGHNT and CDR2 as YENEEA. The V and J ends lost 1 base and 3 bases respectively, with 10 bases between them.

Here the sequenced sample was CD8+ T cells sorted from blood, taken between weeks 55 and 65, from a patient treated with tofacitinib. This sequence joins TRBV11-3 and TRBJ2-7; tentatively, D is TRBD1 or TRBD2 (5 bases each). The sequence was obtained from a human donor with alopecia areata. This CDR3 reads CASSLAGPSYEQYF. For the CDR3, the DNA is TGTGCCAGCAGCTTAGCGGGACCGAGCTACGAGCAGTACTTC.